The 6 T cell receptor beta chains below come from one sample, sequenced in a study of T-cell memory formation after mild COVID-19 (dated by TCRdb to the early 2020s). The library was produced with 5' RACE. Sequenced using an Illumina NovaSeq 6000. Clones were called with MiXCR by TCRdb after fastp trimmed the public reads at Q25, and only in-frame beta chains were retained. Identical CDR3 protein sequences are pooled into one entry, listed with their most common genes and DNA. The sample includes 350,000 to 450,000 distinct CDR3 sequences, with approximately 27% observed a single time. Clones ranked in the top ten supply about 14% of the sample. Sample: PBMCs or a T cell subset sorted from them (not recorded which). The receptor source for this set is an adult woman who had mild COVID-19 (a few samples of this study predate the infection). The sample titles of this study are shuffled in the database, so cell type and time point are left out; the donor was told from shared clones.

The chain uses TRBV12-3 or TRBV12-4 and TRBJ2-1; 9 bases agree with TRBD2. V lost 1 base, J lost 2 bases, and 6 bases stayed unmatched. The CDR3 has 17 amino acids. The chain's CDR3 is CASSLGLGLAPYNEQFF. The DNA for the CDR3 is TGTGCCAGCAGTTTAGGGCTGGGACTAGCCCCCTACAATGAGCAGTTCTTC.

The sample holds a few counts of this clonotype. DNA of the CDR3: TGCAGTGCCAGTAGCGGGGGCCTCTCCTACGAGCAGTACTTC. Protein sequence: CSASSGGLSYEQYF. The chain is built from TRBV20-1 and TRBJ2-7, with 9 nucleotides matching TRBD2. Germline V gene lookup returns CDR1 DFQATT and CDR2 SNEGSKA (reference sequence). The length of the CDR3 is 14 residues. V dropped 6 bases and J dropped 0; count of bases not matched to a gene: 6.

At least ten counts were recorded for this clonotype. The chain is built from TRBV7-9 and TRBJ1-5, with 7 nucleotides matching TRBD1. Germline CDR1 reads SEHNR; CDR2 reads FQNEAQ (reference sequence). J gave up 0 bases and V 5 bases, and 4 bases lay outside the gene matches. The CDR3 is 15 residues long. This CDR3 is CASSAGQYSNQPQHF. As DNA, the CDR3 is TGTGCCAGCAGCGCGGGACAGTATAGCAATCAGCCCCAGCATTTT.

This clonotype showed up just a few times. This chain connects TRBV5-1 to TRBJ2-3; tentative D call: TRBD2 (5 bases). The CDR3 spans 21 residues. The V gene lost 1 base and the J gene lost 4 bases, with 31 bases spanning the gap. The germline CDR1 and CDR2 sequences are SGHRS and YFSETQ. In DNA form, the CDR3 reads TGCGCCAGCAGCTTGACGGGCGGAGCTGATTTAGGTTTCGGGGTGGCAGATACGCAGTATTTT. Encoded protein: CASSLTGGADLGFGVADTQYF.

The count of this clonotype is one. The chain recombines TRBV30 with TRBJ2-5; D ambiguous. CDR3 size: 13 residues. Germline V gene lookup returns CDR1 GTSNPN and CDR2 SVGIG (reference sequence). V dropped 5 bases and J dropped 2 bases, with 12 bases sitting between them. CDR3 sequence: CAWGSGRQETQYF. For the CDR3, the DNA is TGTGCCTGGGGCAGTGGGCGACAAGAGACCCAGTACTTC.

This clonotype was seen more than once but under ten times. The chain combines TRBV12-3 or TRBV12-4 with TRBJ2-7; 8 bases are shared with TRBD1. The V and J ends lost 3 bases and 1 base, in that order; junction bases with no gene match: 8. This CDR3 region has 16 residues. The DNA of the CDR3 is TGTGCCAGCAGTTTGTATCCGACAGGGGTGTCCTACGAGCAGTACTTC. Its protein is CASSLYPTGVSYEQYF.